This T cell receptor beta chain is drawn from a study of cytomegalovirus exposure and HLA in healthy donors. Study conclusions and caveats: TCR beta V- and J-gene trimming was later associated with a missense DCLRE1C variant. A later analysis reportedly identified an Asian-associated ancestry cluster as carrying fewer N-insertions than the approximately 620-donor mean.

The germline gives CDR1 SGHVS, CDR2 FNYEAQ. The CDR3 length is 14 residues. The V and J ends lost 2 bases and 4 bases, in that order; junction bases with no gene match: 3. Researchers ran the PCR with 60 Vbeta and 13 Jbeta primers. Authors' methods: Later work found tens of millions of unique TCR beta chains, with about 10 million shared. The assay was immunoSEQ multiplex PCR, and TCRdb's table has in-frame clones only and misses some. D and trimming were read from the DNA, whereas the V and J calls and clone size are those reported in that table. This sample has under 150,000 clones; over 80% occur once, and the top ten carry approximately 1.2%. On this clone: Its matching antigen is unknown.

Sample: PBMCs. The receptor's source is a boy aged 5-17 years in good health and CMV-seronegative. The rearrangement uses TRBV7-6 and TRBJ2-5, with 8 bases aligning to TRBD2. The CDR3 nucleotides read TGTGCCAGCAGCTTACCGGGAGGGCCAGAGACCCAGTACTTC. Protein product: CASSLPGGPETQYF. The full variable domain, with the rest looked up from reference TRBV7-6 and TRBJ2-5, is GAGVSQSPRYKVTKRGQDVALRCDPISGHVSLYWYRQALGQGPEFLTYFNYEAQQDKSGLPNDRFSAERPEGSISTLTIQRTEQRDSAMYRCASSLPGGPETQYFGPGTRLLVL.